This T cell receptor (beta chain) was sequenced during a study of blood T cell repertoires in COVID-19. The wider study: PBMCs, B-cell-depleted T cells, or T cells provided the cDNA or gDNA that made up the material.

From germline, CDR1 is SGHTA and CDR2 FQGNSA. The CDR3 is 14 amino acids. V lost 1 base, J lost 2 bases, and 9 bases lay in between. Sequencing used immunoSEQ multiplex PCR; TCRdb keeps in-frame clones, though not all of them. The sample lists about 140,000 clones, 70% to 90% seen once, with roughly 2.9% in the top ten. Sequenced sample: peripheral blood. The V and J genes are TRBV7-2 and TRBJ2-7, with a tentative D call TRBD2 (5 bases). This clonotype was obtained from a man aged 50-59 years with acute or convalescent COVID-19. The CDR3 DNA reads TGTGCCAGCAGCTTAGTGGCTAGCCCCTACGAGCAGTACTTC. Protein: CASSLVASPYEQYF.